These 14 T cell receptor beta chains came from one sample sequenced in a study of blood T cell repertoires in COVID-19. Generated by immunoSEQ multiplex PCR, the TCRdb table keeps only in-frame clones and is missing some. The table lists some 350,000 clones, approximately 91% of them singletons. Specimen: peripheral blood. Receptors originate from an older woman with COVID-19, enrolled during active disease.

The rearrangement links TRBV13 to TRBJ2-2; 7 bases are a match to TRBD1. The CDR3 totals 15 residues. V trimming: 3 bases; J trimming: 5 bases; junction bases outside the gene matches: 6. Per germline, CDR1 PRHDT and CDR2 FYEKMQ (reference sequence). The CDR3 region is CASSFDRVWTGELFF. In nucleotides, the CDR3 is TGTGCCAGCAGCTTCGACAGGGTGTGGACCGGGGAGCTGTTTTTT. Filled out from reference TRBV13 and TRBJ2-2, the complete variable domain reads AAGVIQSPRHLIKEKRETATLKCYPIPRHDTVYWYQQGPGQDPQFLISFYEKMQSDKGSIPDRFSAQQFSDYHSELNMSSLELGDSALYFCASSFDRVWTGELFFGEGSRLTVL.

The chain uses TRBV28 and TRBJ1-5; no clear D gene. Trimming pared 4 bases from V and 6 bases from J, leaving 4 bases between. This CDR3 contains 11 residues. Germline V gene lookup returns CDR1 MDHEN and CDR2 SYDVKM. CDR3 sequence reads: CASSYSQPQHF. The CDR3 DNA is TGTGCCAGCAGTTATAGTCAGCCCCAGCATTTT. Filled out from reference TRBV28 and TRBJ1-5, the complete variable domain reads DVKVTQSSRYLVKRTGEKVFLECVQDMDHENMFWYRQDPGLGLRLIYFSYDVKMKEKGDIPEGYSVSREKKERFSLILESASTNQTSMYLCASSYSQPQHFGDGTRLSIL.

J is TRBJ1-2 and V is TRBV6-5; D remains unclear. The CDR3 totals 13 residues. Germline V gene data show CDR1 as MNHEY and CDR2 as SVGAGI. V lost 7 bases and J lost 5, with 14 bases in between. The CDR3 nucleotides read TGTGCCAGCACGTCGACCCTAGGATATGGCTACACCTTC. Its translation: CASTSTLGYGYTF.

This clone has a handful of counts. CDR3 sequence (DNA): TGTGCTAGTGCCGAAAGGGGACAGACGAAAGCTTTCTTT. Amino acid sequence: CASAERGQTKAFF. This sequence joins TRBV12-5 and TRBJ1-1; the match to TRBD1 covers 7 bases. With 7 bases clipped from V and 9 bases from J, the junction kept 11 bases outside the gene matches. The CDR3 length is 13 residues. CDR1 is LGHNT and CDR2 is FRNRAP in the germline V gene.

The chain combines TRBV5-1 with TRBJ1-1; 8 bases map to TRBD1. The germline V gene has CDR1 SGHRS and CDR2 YFSETQ. V was clipped by 3 bases and J by 8 bases; unmatched bases: 3. The CDR3 length is 12 residues. The CDR3 DNA follows: TGCGCCAGCAGCTCAGGGGGCAGGGAAGCTTTCTTT. Amino acids: CASSSGGREAFF. The full variable domain, with the rest looked up from reference TRBV5-1 and TRBJ1-1, is KAGVTQTPRYLIKTRGQQVTLSCSPISGHRSVSWYQQTPGQGLQFLFEYFSETQRNKGNFPGRFSGRQFSNSRSEMNVSTLELGDSALYLCASSSGGREAFFGQGTRLTVV.

This chain joins TRBV6-5 and TRBJ2-2, with 9 bases lining up with TRBD1. The CDR3 has 16 amino acids. Germline lookup yields CDR1 MNHEY and CDR2 SVGAGI. J gave up 2 bases and V 2 bases, and 3 bases lay outside the gene matches. The DNA for the CDR3 is TGTGCCAGCAGTTACCCGGGACAGGGTAACACCGGGGAGCTGTTTTTT. It specifies CASSYPGQGNTGELFF.

The chain carries TRBV10-1 and TRBJ2-1; TRBD1 agrees at 12 bases. The CDR3 has 18 residues. With V trimmed by 6 bases and J by 0 bases, 9 bases remained unmatched. Germline CDR1 WNHNN, CDR2 SYGVQD (reference sequence). This CDR3 reads CASSPGQGAGSSYNEQFF. The CDR3, as DNA: TGCGCCAGCAGCCCGGGACAGGGGGCTGGGAGCTCCTACAATGAGCAGTTCTTC.

The chain employs TRBV21-1 and TRBJ2-2; TRBD1, the table's D call, was not compared with the DNA. TRBV21-1 is classified as a pseudogene. The CDR3 is made up of 18 amino acids. The CDR3 DNA follows: TGTGCCAGCACCAAAAAATCCGGGACAGGGGGCAACACCGGGGAGCTGTTTTTT. It is translated as CASTKKSGTGGNTGELFF.

V gene TRBV29-1 combines with J gene TRBJ2-5; 7 bases align to TRBD1. J gave up 5 bases and V 1 base, and 4 bases lay outside the gene matches. Germline assignment: CDR1 SQVTM and CDR2 ANQGSEA. The CDR3 spans 13 residues. The CDR3 nucleotides read TGCAGCGTTGAAGCGACAGGGCGCGAGACCCAGTACTTC. Amino acid sequence: CSVEATGRETQYF.

This chain links TRBV11-2 with TRBJ1-2; the match to TRBD1 covers 8 bases. Per the germline V gene, CDR1 is SGHAT and CDR2 is FQNNGV. The V and J ends lost 5 bases and 3 bases, in that order; junction bases with no gene match: 5. The CDR3 is 14 residues long. The CDR3 reads CASSTDRGDYGYTF. The CDR3 nucleotides read TGTGCCAGCAGCACCGACAGGGGCGACTATGGCTACACCTTC. Complete variable domain (other parts from reference TRBV11-2 and TRBJ1-2): EAGVAQSPRYKIIEKRQSVAFWCNPISGHATLYWYQQILGQGPKLLIQFQNNGVVDDSQLPKDRFSAERLKGVDSTLKIQPAKLEDSAVYLCASSTDRGDYGYTFGSGTRLTVV.

This chain joins TRBV19 and TRBJ1-2; tentatively, D is TRBD1 (5 bases). Germline-derived CDR1 and CDR2 are LNHDA and SQIVND (reference sequence). The length of the CDR3 is 14 residues. V was pared by 1 base and J by 6 bases, with 12 bases between. The CDR3 DNA reads as TGTGCCAGTAGTATAGTCCCCCAGGGCAATGGCTACACCTTC. Translating it yields CASSIVPQGNGYTF.

The rearrangement uses TRBV7-9 and TRBJ1-5; TRBD1 matches at 9 bases. J lost 5 bases, V lost 5 bases, and 13 bases had no gene match. The germline CDR1 and CDR2 sequences are SEHNR and FQNEAQ (reference sequence). This CDR3 is built from 17 residues. The CDR3, as DNA: TGTGCCAGCAGCCGGGGACAGGGTTTTTCGGGGGATCAGCCCCAGCATTTT. It translates to CASSRGQGFSGDQPQHF.

About this clone itself: Other DNA sequences within the sample encode an identical CDR3. The rearrangement links TRBV19 to TRBJ2-5; no firm D call. Per germline, CDR1 LNHDA and CDR2 SQIVND (reference sequence). The length of the CDR3 is 12 residues. Between the trimmed V and J ends, which lost 3 bases and 4 bases, there was a span of 6 bases. This chain's CDR3 is CASSILGETQYF. The CDR3 DNA reads as TGTGCCAGTAGTATTCTAGGAGAGACCCAGTACTTC.

The V call is TRBV29-1, the J call TRBJ1-1, with unresolved D. With 4 bases removed from V and 4 bases from J, the gap between germline ends came to 4 bases. This CDR3 is 10 amino acids long. The germline V gene has CDR1 SQVTM and CDR2 ANQGSEA. The CDR3 loop is CSVAVTEAFF. CDR3 nucleotides: TGCAGCGTTGCCGTCACTGAAGCTTTCTTT.